This T cell receptor (beta chain) is from a study of cytomegalovirus exposure and HLA in healthy donors. Findings and limits, study-wide: In vitro, three CMV-associated chains proved specific for CMV antigens. 150 to 200 TCR beta chains were listed as cytomegalovirus-associated.

Data came from immunoSEQ multiplex PCR; TCRdb stores just in-frame clones and leaves some out. The sample records fewer than 85,000 clones, about 87% being singletons. Remarks on this clone: As yet, its antigen is unknown.

The ends were cut back, 3 bases at V and 5 bases at J, with 11 bases in the middle. The CDR3 consists of 14 residues. CDR1 KGHSH and CDR2 LQKENI come from the germline V gene. This sequence originates from a woman under 30 in good health and CMV-seropositive. The specimen was PBMCs. V gene TRBV18 combines with J gene TRBJ2-1; D call uncertain. CDR3 nucleotide sequence: TGTGCCAGCTCACCCGCGGTGGATCACAATGAGCAGTTCTTC. Translation gives CASSPAVDHNEQFF.